Reported below is one T cell receptor beta chain. The antigen is unknown. CDR3 length: 11 amino acids. The sample originates from a study of PD-1 blockade in classical Hodgkin lymphoma. As to time point: cycle 4 day 1 (C4D1), after 6 weeks of nivolumab. All patients relapsed after autologous stem cell transplantation, and brentuximab vedotin exposure varied. General observations from the study: By C4D1, diversity of CD4+ TCRs had risen significantly, whereas that of CD8+ TCRs had not.

Here immunoSEQ multiplex PCR was the method, and the copy in TCRdb shows in-frame clones only, minus some. The sample has approximately 61,000 clones; around 90% are singletons. The sequence was obtained from a human donor with classical Hodgkin lymphoma. The rearrangement uses TRBV7-5 and TRBJ1-1. TRBV7-5 is a pseudogene segment. The source material was peripheral blood mononuclear cells (PBMCs), sampled before the fourth cycle of nivolumab. DNA of the CDR3: TGTGTCAGAAGCTTTGGGGGGGAAGCTTTCTTT. Translating it yields CVRSFGGEAFF.